This TCR beta chain came from a study of response to subunit inactivated influenza vaccine. General study points: The study's authors posited that every seasonal influenza vaccination enlists few new T cells.

This CDR3 has 13 residues. Germline V CDR1 and CDR2: MGHRA, YSYEKL. In TCRdb, the RT-PCR reads were re-called with MiXCR into one record per CDR3 protein. The top ten clones hold around an eighth of a sample with about 160,000 distinct CDR3 sequences, 9.5% to 13% of them seen once. In the case of this clonotype: As yet, its antigen is unknown. This may come from a read error, since a much larger clone is one base off.

The sequence was collected from a man aged 50-60 years who received an inactivated influenza vaccine. This specimen consisted of non-naive T cells sorted from PBMCs, obtained more than 35 days after vaccination. The chain combines TRBV4-1 with TRBJ2-7; D is undetermined. For the CDR3, the DNA is TGCGCCAACAGCCGAACAGCGTTCTACGAGCAGTACTTC. It codes for CANSRTAFYEQYF.